The rows below give T cell receptor beta chains drawn from one sample of a study of beta chain features in type 1 diabetes. Repertoires were generated with immunoSEQ multiplex PCR, while TCRdb's copy carries only in-frame clones and drops some. The sample yields 250,000 or so clones, approximately 15% seen once. The sequenced sample consisted of naive CD4+ T cells from blood. These receptors came from a man aged 30 to 39 with type 1 diabetes. Both conserved end residues are part of each CDR3. The order of the fields is D gene, clone size, J gene, V gene, CDR3 protein, CDR3 DNA. The D gene is left open where the match is weak. Clone size is not always given. Where it is, it says once, few, many or a class for expanded clones.

d_gene: NA; abundance: few; j_gene: TRBJ2-2; v_gene: TRBV19; CDR3aa: CASSMIIEGVLFF; CDR3nt: TGTGCCAGTAGTATGATTATAGAGGGCGTGCTGTTTTTT
d_gene: NA; abundance: NA; j_gene: TRBJ2-2; v_gene: TRBV15; CDR3aa: CATSRERVSGELFF; CDR3nt: TGTGCCACCAGCAGAGAAAGAGTGTCCGGGGAGCTGTTTTTT
d_gene: NA; abundance: NA; j_gene: TRBJ2-5; v_gene: TRBV5-1; CDR3aa: CASSQREETQYF; CDR3nt: TGCGCCAGCAGCCAGCGGGAAGAGACCCAGTACTTC
d_gene: NA; abundance: NA; j_gene: TRBJ2-1; v_gene: TRBV20-1; CDR3aa: CSAPLNEQFF; CDR3nt: TGCAGTGCTCCCCTCAATGAGCAGTTCTTC
d_gene: TRBD1; abundance: NA; j_gene: TRBJ2-4; v_gene: TRBV5-4; CDR3aa: CASSLTGVGDIQYF; CDR3nt: TGTGCCAGCAGCTTGACAGGGGTAGGGGACATTCAGTACTTC
d_gene: TRBD1; abundance: NA; j_gene: TRBJ2-5; v_gene: TRBV25-1; CDR3aa: CASSEMGTGKETQYF; CDR3nt: TGTGCCAGCAGTGAAATGGGGACAGGGAAAGAGACCCAGTACTTC
d_gene: TRBD1; abundance: NA; j_gene: TRBJ2-7; v_gene: TRBV27; CDR3aa: CASSLSGTGSYEQYF; CDR3nt: TGTGCCAGCAGTTTATCGGGGACAGGGTCCTACGAGCAGTACTTC
d_gene: TRBD1; abundance: few; j_gene: TRBJ2-1; v_gene: TRBV5-6; CDR3aa: CASSSQGANYNEQFF; CDR3nt: TGTGCCAGCAGCTCACAGGGGGCGAACTACAATGAGCAGTTCTTC
d_gene: NA; abundance: NA; j_gene: TRBJ1-5; v_gene: TRBV19; CDR3aa: CASSGGVGNQPQHF; CDR3nt: TGTGCCAGTAGTGGGGGCGTGGGTAATCAGCCCCAGCATTTT
d_gene: TRBD1; abundance: few; j_gene: TRBJ1-5; v_gene: TRBV7-9; CDR3aa: CASSLGTGTLQPQHF; CDR3nt: TGTGCCAGCAGCTTGGGGACAGGTACATTACAGCCCCAGCATTTT
d_gene: NA; abundance: few; j_gene: TRBJ2-4; v_gene: TRBV19; CDR3aa: CASTSVGTQNIQYF; CDR3nt: NA
d_gene: TRBD1; abundance: NA; j_gene: TRBJ2-6; v_gene: TRBV6-6; CDR3aa: CASRLQGAGANVLTF; CDR3nt: TGTGCCAGCAGGCTACAGGGGGCTGGGGCCAACGTCCTGACTTTC